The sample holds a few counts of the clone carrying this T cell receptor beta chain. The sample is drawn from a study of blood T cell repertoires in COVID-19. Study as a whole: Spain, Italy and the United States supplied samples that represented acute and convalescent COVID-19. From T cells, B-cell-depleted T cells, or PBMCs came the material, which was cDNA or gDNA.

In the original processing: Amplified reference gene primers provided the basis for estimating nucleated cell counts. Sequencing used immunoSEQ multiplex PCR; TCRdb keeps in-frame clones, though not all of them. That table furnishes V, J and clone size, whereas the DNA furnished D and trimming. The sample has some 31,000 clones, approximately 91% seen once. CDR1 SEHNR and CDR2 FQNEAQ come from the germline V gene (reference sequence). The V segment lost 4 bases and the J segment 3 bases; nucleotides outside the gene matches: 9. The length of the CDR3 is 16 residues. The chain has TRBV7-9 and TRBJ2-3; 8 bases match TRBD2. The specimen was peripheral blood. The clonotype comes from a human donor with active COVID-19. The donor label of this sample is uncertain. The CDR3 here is CASSSLRGGGTDTQYF. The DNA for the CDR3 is TGTGCCAGCAGCTCACTCCGGGGGGGCGGGACAGATACGCAGTATTTT.